In its sample, the clone carrying this TCR beta chain is medium-sized. Its antigen is still unknown. This record comes from a study of T cell repertoires in cytomegalovirus infection. About the research overall: An indication of both CMV infection and matching HLA type came from public TCR beta signatures. Study findings and constraints: What dominated the ex vivo response were HLA-C-restricted CMV-specific TCR beta clonotypes. Accumulated public TCR beta family frequency recognized individuals carrying CMV together with the relevant HLA.

Trimming took 3 bases from V and 4 from J, leaving 12 bases between them. Germline V gene data show CDR1 as SGHVS and CDR2 as FNYEAQ. CDR3 length: 15 amino acids. TCRdb reprocessed the reads via MiXCR and lists one record per CDR3 protein. The sample includes a few hundred thousand distinct CDR3 sequences, approximately 9.5% of them seen just once. The chain joins TRBV7-6 to TRBJ2-2; the D gene is possibly TRBD2 (5 bases). Sequencing was performed on PBMCs. This clonotype was obtained from a human donor in good health (CMV status not recorded). Some clones in this sample may be carry-over from other donors' samples. CDR3 protein: CASSLTGSITGELFF. The DNA of the CDR3 is TGTGCCAGCAGCTTGACGGGATCGATCACCGGGGAGCTGTTTTTT.